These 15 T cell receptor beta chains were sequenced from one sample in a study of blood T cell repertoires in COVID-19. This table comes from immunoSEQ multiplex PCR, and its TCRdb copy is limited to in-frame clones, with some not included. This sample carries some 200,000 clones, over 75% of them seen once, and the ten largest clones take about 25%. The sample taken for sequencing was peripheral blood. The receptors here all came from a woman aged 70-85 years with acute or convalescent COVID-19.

The CDR3 DNA follows: TGTGCCACCAGCAGAGCCGGGACAGCTAACACTGAAGCTTTCTTT. This translates into CATSRAGTANTEAFF. This rearrangement joins TRBV15 to TRBJ1-1; 7 nucleotides line up with TRBD1. The CDR3 totals 15 residues. The J segment lost 2 bases and the V segment lost 1 base, leaving 4 bases of the junction unmatched. The germline V gene encodes CDR1 LNHNV and CDR2 YYDKDF (reference sequence). Full variable domain (outside the CDR3, taken from reference TRBV15 and TRBJ1-1): DAMVIQNPRYQVTQFGKPVTLSCSQTLNHNVMYWYQQKSSQAPKLLFHYYDKDFNNEADTPDNFQSRRPNTSFCFLDIRSPGLGDTAMYLCATSRAGTANTEAFFGQGTRLTVV.

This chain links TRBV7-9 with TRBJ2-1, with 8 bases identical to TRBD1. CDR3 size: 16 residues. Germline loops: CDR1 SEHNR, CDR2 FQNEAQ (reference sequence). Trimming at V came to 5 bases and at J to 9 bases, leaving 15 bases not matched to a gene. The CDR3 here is CASSGRDRPGRGEQFF. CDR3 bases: TGTGCCAGCAGCGGCCGGGACAGGCCGGGGCGTGGTGAGCAGTTCTTC.

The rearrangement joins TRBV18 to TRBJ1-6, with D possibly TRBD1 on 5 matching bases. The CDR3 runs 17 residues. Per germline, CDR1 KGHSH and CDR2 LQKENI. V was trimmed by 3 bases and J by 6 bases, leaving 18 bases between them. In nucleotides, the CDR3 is TGTGCCAGCTCACCTAATCCCTCGCGGGACGGTAATTCACCCCTCCACTTT. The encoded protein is CASSPNPSRDGNSPLHF. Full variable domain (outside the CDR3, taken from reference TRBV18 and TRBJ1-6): NAGVMQNPRHLVRRRGQEARLRCSPMKGHSHVYWYRQLPEEGLKFMVYLQKENIIDESGMPKERFSAEFPKEGPSILRIQQVVRGDSAAYFCASSPNPSRDGNSPLHFGNGTRLTVT.

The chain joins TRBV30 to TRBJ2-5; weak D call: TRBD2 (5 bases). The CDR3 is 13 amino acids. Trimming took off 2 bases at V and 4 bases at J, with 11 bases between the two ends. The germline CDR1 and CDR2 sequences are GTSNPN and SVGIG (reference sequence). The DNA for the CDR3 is TGTGCCTGGAGTTATGGAGGCCGAGAGACCCAGTACTTC. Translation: CAWSYGGRETQYF.

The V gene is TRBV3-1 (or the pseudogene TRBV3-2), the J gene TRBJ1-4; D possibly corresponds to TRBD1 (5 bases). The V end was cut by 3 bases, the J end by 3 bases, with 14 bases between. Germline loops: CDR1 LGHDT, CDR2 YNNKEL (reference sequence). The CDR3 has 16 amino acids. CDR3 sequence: CASSQPLGGANEKLFF. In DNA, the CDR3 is TGTGCCAGCAGCCAGCCGCTCGGAGGGGCTAATGAAAAACTGTTTTTT.

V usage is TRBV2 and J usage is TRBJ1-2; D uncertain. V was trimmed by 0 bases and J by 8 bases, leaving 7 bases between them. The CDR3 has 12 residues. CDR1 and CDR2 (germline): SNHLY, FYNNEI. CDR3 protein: CASSEAYRGYTF. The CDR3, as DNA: TGTGCCAGCAGTGAAGCCTATCGAGGCTACACCTTC. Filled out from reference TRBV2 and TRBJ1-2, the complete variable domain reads EPEVTQTPSHQVTQMGQEVILRCVPISNHLYFYWYRQILGQKVEFLVSFYNNEISEKSEIFDDQFSVERPDGSNFTLKIRSTKLEDSAMYFCASSEAYRGYTFGSGTRLTVV.

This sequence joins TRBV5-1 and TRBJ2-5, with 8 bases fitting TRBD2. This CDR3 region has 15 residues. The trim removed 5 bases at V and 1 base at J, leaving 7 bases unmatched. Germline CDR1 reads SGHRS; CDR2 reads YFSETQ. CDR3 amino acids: CASRPLTSGQETQYF. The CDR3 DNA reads TGCGCCAGCAGACCCCTTACTAGCGGCCAAGAGACCCAGTACTTC.

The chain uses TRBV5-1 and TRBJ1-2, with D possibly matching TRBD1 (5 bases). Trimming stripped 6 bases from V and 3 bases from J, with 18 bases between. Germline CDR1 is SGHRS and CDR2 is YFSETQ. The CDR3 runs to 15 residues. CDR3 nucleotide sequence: TGCGCCAGCAACCCGACAGCAGGCTCTGACTATGGCTACACCTTC. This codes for CASNPTAGSDYGYTF.

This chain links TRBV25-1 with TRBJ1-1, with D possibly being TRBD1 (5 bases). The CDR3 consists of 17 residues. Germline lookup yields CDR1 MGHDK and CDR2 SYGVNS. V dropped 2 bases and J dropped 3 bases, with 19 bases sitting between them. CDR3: CASSEIDRGRGYTEAFF. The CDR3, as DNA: TGTGCCAGCAGTGAAATTGATCGAGGGAGGGGTTACACTGAAGCTTTCTTT.

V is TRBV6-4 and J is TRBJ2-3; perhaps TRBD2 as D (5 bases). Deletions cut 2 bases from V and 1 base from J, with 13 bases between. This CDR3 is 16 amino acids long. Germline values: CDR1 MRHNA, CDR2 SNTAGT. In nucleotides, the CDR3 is TGTGCCAGCAGTGACGTTTCCGGGGTCGGCACAGATACGCAGTATTTT. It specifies CASSDVSGVGTDTQYF.

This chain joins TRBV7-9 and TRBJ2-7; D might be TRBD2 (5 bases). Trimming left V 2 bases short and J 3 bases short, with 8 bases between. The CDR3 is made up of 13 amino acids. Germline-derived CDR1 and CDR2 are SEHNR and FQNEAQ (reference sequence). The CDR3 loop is CASSLSSVYEQYF. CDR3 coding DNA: TGTGCCAGCAGCTTAAGTAGCGTCTACGAGCAGTACTTC.

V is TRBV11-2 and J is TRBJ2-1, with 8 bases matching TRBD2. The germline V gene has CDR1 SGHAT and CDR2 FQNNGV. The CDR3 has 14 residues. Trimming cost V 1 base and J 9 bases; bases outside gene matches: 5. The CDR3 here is CASSLVWREAEQFF. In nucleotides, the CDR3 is TGTGCCAGCAGCTTAGTTTGGCGGGAGGCTGAGCAGTTCTTC.

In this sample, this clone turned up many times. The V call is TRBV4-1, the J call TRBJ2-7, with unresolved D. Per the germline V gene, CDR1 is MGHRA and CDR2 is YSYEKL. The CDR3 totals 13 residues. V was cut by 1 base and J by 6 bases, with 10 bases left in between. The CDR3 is CASSQVGSSEQYF. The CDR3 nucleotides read TGCGCCAGCAGCCAAGTGGGCAGTTCCGAGCAGTACTTC.

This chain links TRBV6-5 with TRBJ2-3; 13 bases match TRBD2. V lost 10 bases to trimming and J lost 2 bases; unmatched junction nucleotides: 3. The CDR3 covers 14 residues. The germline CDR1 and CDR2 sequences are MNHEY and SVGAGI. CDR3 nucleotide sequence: TGTGCCACCGGGACTAGCGGGAACACAGATACGCAGTATTTT. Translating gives CATGTSGNTDTQYF.

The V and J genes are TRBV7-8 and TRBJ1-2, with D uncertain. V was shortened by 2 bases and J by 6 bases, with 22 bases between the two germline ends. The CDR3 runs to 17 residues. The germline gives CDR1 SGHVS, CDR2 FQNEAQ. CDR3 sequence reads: CASSLSGYSNPSNGYTF. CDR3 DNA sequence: TGTGCCAGCAGCTTATCGGGGTACTCCAATCCCTCAAATGGCTACACCTTC.